What follows are 29 T cell receptor beta chains derived from one specimen sequenced in a study of identical twins. TCRdb called the 5' RACE reads again in MiXCR, with one record for every CDR3 protein. The data contain nearly 900,000 distinct CDR3 sequences, more than 9% of them seen just once; the ten biggest clones take up roughly 1.6%. This sample also appeared in a second study, on yellow fever vaccine responses in identical twins.

The sequencing sample was made of PBMCs. These receptors were obtained from a woman under 30 in good health.

The gene calls are TRBV2 and TRBJ2-1; 7 bases line up with TRBD1. The CDR3 totals 20 residues. With V trimmed by 1 base and J by 0 bases, 15 bases remained unmatched. Germline assignment: CDR1 SNHLY and CDR2 FYNNEI. In DNA, the CDR3 is TGTGCCAGCAGTGAAGTAGGGACAGACATCATGCTTAGCTCCTACAATGAGCAGTTCTTC. As protein: CASSEVGTDIMLSSYNEQFF.

This clonotype was observed many times. The chain is built from TRBV10-3 and TRBJ2-3; D is ambiguous. Germline values: CDR1 ENHRY, CDR2 SYGVKD. Trimming removed 3 bases at V and 4 bases at J, with 11 bases between. The CDR3 is made up of 14 amino acids. The CDR3 nucleotides read TGTGCCATCAGTGAAGGCCCAAGATCAGATACGCAGTATTTT. Encoded protein: CAISEGPRSDTQYF.

The V call is TRBV3-1, the J call TRBJ2-7; D unresolved. This CDR3 spans 13 amino acids. CDR1 and CDR2 from the germline V gene are LGHDT and YNNKEL (reference sequence). Trimming left V 1 base short and J 3 bases short, with 7 bases between. CDR3 sequence (DNA): TGTGCCAGCAGCCAAGGCCATCTCTACGAGCAGTACTTC. Protein product: CASSQGHLYEQYF.

This clonotype was seen a handful of times. The chain has TRBV7-6 and TRBJ2-1; 12 bases align to TRBD2. Germline CDR1 and CDR2: SGHVS and FNYEAQ. V shed 1 base and J 10 bases; nucleotides not matched to a gene: 8. This CDR3 region has 16 residues. In DNA form, the CDR3 reads TGTGCCAGCAGCTTAGATAGGCTAGCGGGAGGGCGAGAGCAGTTCTTC. Translating gives CASSLDRLAGGREQFF.

This clonotype appeared many times. This rearrangement joins TRBV28 to TRBJ2-3; the D gene is possibly TRBD1 (6 bases). Trimming cost V 2 bases and J 8 bases, with 20 bases left between them. The CDR3 consists of 16 residues. Germline CDR1 MDHEN, CDR2 SYDVKM. The CDR3 coding sequence is TGTGCCAGCAGTTTAGGGGACACCGGATCTTGGGTTACGCAGTATTTT. Translation: CASSLGDTGSWVTQYF.

CDR3 in DNA: TGTGCCAGCAGCCAGGAAGGGACTAGCGTTTACAATGAGCAGTTCTTC. Its protein product is CASSQEGTSVYNEQFF. This chain uses TRBV4-2 with TRBJ2-1; TRBD2 agrees at 10 bases. Germline V gene data show CDR1 as LGHNA and CDR2 as YNFKEQ. The trim removed 3 bases at V and 4 bases at J, leaving 6 bases unmatched. The CDR3 consists of 16 residues.

This clonotype was seen just once. The chain is built from TRBV29-1 and TRBJ2-1, with D possibly TRBD2 on 6 matching bases. The CDR3 extends over 14 amino acids. CDR1 SQVTM and CDR2 ANQGSEA come from the germline V gene. Trimming removed 4 bases from V and 6 bases from J, with 16 bases in between. CDR3 nucleotides: TGCAGCGTTGGGGGAGGTTCACACCTCAATGAGCAGTTCTTC. Translating it yields CSVGGGSHLNEQFF.

This chain links TRBV21-1 with TRBJ1-4; the D call in the table, TRBD1, was not verified against the DNA. TRBV21-1 is recorded as a pseudogene. The CDR3 is made up of 15 amino acids. The CDR3 bases are TGTGCCAGCAGCAAAGAGGGACGTCTAAATGAAAAACTGTTTTTT. Residues: CASSKEGRLNEKLFF.

This clonotype showed up many times. The gene calls are TRBV5-1 and TRBJ1-1; D not resolved. The CDR3 runs to 15 residues. Trimming removed 5 bases from V and 5 bases from J, with 19 bases in between. Germline V gives CDR1 SGHRS, CDR2 YFSETQ. CDR3 sequence (DNA): TGCGCCAGCAGAGAAGGTTATTCTGTGGGGACTGAAGCTTTCTTT. The encoded protein is CASREGYSVGTEAFF.

The sample holds a few counts of this clonotype. The chain joins TRBV6-2 or TRBV6-3 to TRBJ1-5; D is uncertain. V was clipped by 6 bases and J by 6 bases, with 12 bases between them. This CDR3 comprises 13 residues. Germline values: CDR1 MNHEY, CDR2 SVGEGT. The CDR3 DNA reads as TGTGCCAGCAGCCGACTTTCGGGTCAGCCCCAGCATTTT. It is translated as CASSRLSGQPQHF.

This clonotype was observed many times. The chain combines TRBV15 with TRBJ2-5; D uncertain. V dropped 6 bases and J dropped 4 bases, with 12 bases sitting between them. The CDR3 loop spans 13 amino acids. The germline gives CDR1 LNHNV, CDR2 YYDKDF (reference sequence). The CDR3 DNA sequence: TGTGCCACCAGTGGTAAGGTCCCAGAGACCCAGTACTTC. Residues: CATSGKVPETQYF.

This clonotype was counted a single time. The chain uses TRBV28 and TRBJ1-5, with 10 nucleotides matching TRBD1. J gave up 7 bases and V 6 bases, and 9 bases lay outside the gene matches. CDR1 and CDR2 from the germline V gene are MDHEN and SYDVKM. The CDR3 has 15 residues. For the CDR3, the DNA is TGTGCCAGCAGAACCGGGACAGGGGACAAGCAGCCCCAGCATTTT. Translating gives CASRTGTGDKQPQHF.

The chain employs TRBV20-1 and TRBJ2-4, with D possibly called TRBD1 or TRBD2 (5 bases each). V lost 0 bases to trimming and J lost 8 bases, with 17 bases between them. Germline V gene lookup returns CDR1 DFQATT and CDR2 SNEGSKA (reference sequence). The CDR3 runs to 15 residues. The CDR3 bases are TGCAGTGCTAGAGATGTTGACAGCCCCGGGGACATTCAGTACTTC. Translated: CSARDVDSPGDIQYF.

Ten or more counts support this clonotype. The genes are TRBV5-6 and TRBJ1-5; 7 nucleotides align to TRBD1. The V segment lost 4 bases and the J segment 6 bases; nucleotides outside the gene matches: 7. CDR1 is SGHDT, CDR2 YYEEEE, per germline. The CDR3 spans 14 residues. In DNA, the CDR3 is TGTGCCAGCAGCGCCGACAGGGCGGGTCAGCCCCAGCATTTT. Translation: CASSADRAGQPQHF.

This clonotype was counted only a few times. The chain recombines TRBV18 with TRBJ2-1; D may be TRBD1 or TRBD2 (5 bases each). The CDR3 is made up of 13 amino acids. V was clipped by 8 bases and J by 9 bases, with 17 bases between them. Per germline, CDR1 KGHSH and CDR2 LQKENI. The CDR3 loop is CASAQVSGGEQFF. The DNA for the CDR3 is TGTGCCAGCGCTCAGGTCAGTGGGGGTGAGCAGTTCTTC.

The chain employs TRBV6-5 and TRBJ2-1; D uncertain. The V and J ends lost 4 bases and 8 bases respectively, with 9 bases between them. The CDR3 has 12 amino acids. From germline, CDR1 is MNHEY and CDR2 SVGAGI. The CDR3 sequence is CASSSVWDEQFF. The CDR3 nucleotides are TGTGCCAGCAGTTCCGTATGGGATGAGCAGTTCTTC.

This clonotype was counted between two and nine times. The chain employs TRBV10-3 and TRBJ1-1, with TRBD1 as a possible D gene (5 bases). Germline values: CDR1 ENHRY, CDR2 SYGVKD. The CDR3 has 13 amino acids. V dropped 10 bases and J dropped 6 bases, with 18 bases sitting between them. The CDR3 region has the DNA TGTGCCACTCGGGACGGACCAACCGCTGAAGCTTTCTTT. This translates into CATRDGPTAEAFF.

This chain links TRBV3-1 with TRBJ1-5; D is unclear. V lost 1 base and J lost 10, with 8 bases in between. This CDR3 comprises 12 residues. Germline V lookup: CDR1 LGHDT, CDR2 YNNKEL (reference sequence). The DNA of the CDR3 is TGTGCCAGCAGCCAAGGTCACAACCCCCAGCATTTT. Amino acid sequence: CASSQGHNPQHF.

This sequence joins TRBV28 and TRBJ2-3; D tentatively fits TRBD1 or TRBD2 (5 bases each). Trimming pared 5 bases from V and 7 bases from J, leaving 13 bases between. Germline lookup yields CDR1 MDHEN and CDR2 SYDVKM. The CDR3 runs to 13 residues. The CDR3 sequence: CASSPGQGHTQYF. The CDR3 nucleotides are TGTGCCAGCAGTCCGGGCCAGGGACATACGCAGTATTTT. Drawing the rest from reference TRBV28 and TRBJ2-3, the complete variable domain is DVKVTQSSRYLVKRTGEKVFLECVQDMDHENMFWYRQDPGLGLRLIYFSYDVKMKEKGDIPEGYSVSREKKERFSLILESASTNQTSMYLCASSPGQGHTQYFGPGTRLTVL.

This clonotype was seen at least ten times. This rearrangement joins TRBV20-1 to TRBJ2-3; D unresolved. The V and J ends lost 5 bases and 1 base respectively, with 7 bases between them. CDR3 length: 12 residues. Germline CDR1 DFQATT, CDR2 SNEGSKA (reference sequence). The CDR3 sequence: CSASQRTDTQYF. CDR3 DNA sequence: TGCAGTGCTTCACAGCGCACAGATACGCAGTATTTT.

The chain has TRBV7-6 and TRBJ2-5; D might be TRBD2 (6 bases). Looked up from germline, CDR1 is SGHVS and CDR2 is FNYEAQ. The CDR3 covers 16 residues. The V end was cut by 5 bases, the J end by 4 bases, with 20 bases between. CDR3 bases: TGTGCCAGCAGCCCCGGGACTCGGATGGTACTAGAGACCCAGTACTTC. Amino acids: CASSPGTRMVLETQYF.

This rearrangement joins TRBV5-4 to TRBJ1-5, with D possibly TRBD1 on 5 matching bases. The CDR3 runs to 21 residues. The V and J ends lost 4 bases and 1 base respectively, with 30 bases between them. CDR1 is SGHNT, CDR2 YYREEE, per germline (reference sequence). CDR3 loop: CASSLGGVLGGEIWSNQPQHF. DNA for the CDR3: TGTGCCAGCAGCCTGGGGGGTGTTTTAGGAGGCGAAATTTGGAGCAATCAGCCCCAGCATTTT.

Only a few counts were recorded for this clonotype. V gene TRBV5-1 combines with J gene TRBJ2-7; D is unresolved. V shed 4 bases and J shed 4 bases, with 12 bases lying between them. CDR1 is SGHRS, CDR2 YFSETQ, per germline. This CDR3 is 13 amino acids long. CDR3 region: CASSEENWYEQYF. Here the CDR3 DNA reads TGCGCCAGCAGCGAGGAGAACTGGTACGAGCAGTACTTC.

The table lists this clonotype with a few counts. This chain links TRBV2 with TRBJ1-2; unclear D gene. The CDR3 spans 13 residues. The V and J ends lost 4 bases and 8 bases respectively, with 14 bases between them. Germline V gene lookup returns CDR1 SNHLY and CDR2 FYNNEI. Written as DNA, the CDR3 is TGTGCCAGCAGTGCGGCACCCCGTAGGGGCTACACCTTC. It yields the protein CASSAAPRRGYTF.

This clonotype was seen ten or more times. The V gene is TRBV10-3, the J gene TRBJ2-5; 10 positions agree with TRBD1. Germline values: CDR1 ENHRY, CDR2 SYGVKD. With V trimmed by 6 bases and J by 5 bases, 3 bases remained unmatched. The CDR3 loop spans 13 amino acids. The CDR3: CAIRPGQGETQYF. The CDR3 DNA is TGTGCCATCAGACCGGGACAGGGGGAGACCCAGTACTTC.

This clonotype was seen a handful of times. The genes are TRBV2 and TRBJ2-4; the D call may be TRBD1 or TRBD2 (5 bases each). Trimming removed 6 bases from V and 1 base from J, with 10 bases in between. This CDR3 is 14 amino acids long. CDR1 SNHLY and CDR2 FYNNEI come from the germline V gene. As DNA, the CDR3 is TGTGCCAGCAGGCTCGAGGGGGCCAAAAACATTCAGTACTTC. This gives the protein CASRLEGAKNIQYF.

This chain joins TRBV5-1 and TRBJ2-7, with no clear D. Trimming took 2 bases from V and 0 from J, leaving 21 bases between them. In germline, CDR1 is SGHRS, CDR2 YFSETQ. The CDR3 is made up of 18 amino acids. CDR3 loop: CASSFNKEGNASSYEQYV. The CDR3, as DNA: TGCGCCAGCAGCTTTAATAAAGAAGGGAACGCCAGCTCCTACGAGCAGTACGTC.

This CDR3 is CAISESGRPDKLFF. The CDR3, as DNA: TGTGCCATCAGTGAGTCTGGCCGCCCAGACAAACTGTTTTTT. The chain carries TRBV10-3 and TRBJ1-4; no definite D call. Germline CDR1 is ENHRY and CDR2 is SYGVKD. The CDR3 loop spans 14 amino acids. Trimming stripped 0 bases from V and 11 bases from J, with 13 bases between.

This clonotype was detected ten times or more. The chain links TRBV10-3 to TRBJ2-5, with 9 bases that match TRBD2. V lost 0 bases, J lost 1 base, and 3 bases stayed unmatched. CDR3 length: 16 amino acids. From germline, CDR1 is ENHRY and CDR2 SYGVKD. CDR3 residues: CAISESSGGSQETQYF. The CDR3 DNA reads as TGTGCCATCAGTGAGTCTAGCGGGGGCTCCCAAGAGACCCAGTACTTC.